This entry lists 12 T cell receptor beta chains sequenced from one sample in a study of T cell responses to AZD1222 COVID-19 vaccine. The assay was immunoSEQ multiplex PCR, and TCRdb's table has in-frame clones only and misses some. The table includes about 100,000 clones, roughly 86% detected once. The sequences come from peripheral blood, collected on day 0 of MenACWY control vaccination. Every receptor here comes from an adult in good health.

V gene TRBV10-2 combines with J gene TRBJ2-2; D may be TRBD2 (6 bases). V lost 7 bases to trimming and J lost 6 bases, with 15 bases between them. The CDR3 length is 14 residues. Germline CDR1 WSHSY, CDR2 SAAADI. CDR3 nucleotide sequence: TGCGCCAGCATTGCGGGACGACGACCCGGGGAGCTGTTTTTT. It codes for CASIAGRRPGELFF.

The V gene is TRBV7-9, the J gene TRBJ1-5; D possibly corresponds to TRBD1 (5 bases). The V gene's germline CDR1 is SEHNR and CDR2 FQNEAQ (reference sequence). The CDR3 sequence is 12 residues long. The ends were cut back, 9 bases at V and 3 bases at J, with 9 bases in the middle. The CDR3 protein is CASGTDNQPQHF. The CDR3 coding sequence is TGTGCCAGTGGGACGGACAATCAGCCCCAGCATTTT.

The chain couples TRBV19 to TRBJ1-1; 11 bases map to TRBD1. In germline, CDR1 is LNHDA, CDR2 SQIVND (reference sequence). The CDR3 contains 17 residues. Trimming cost V 8 bases and J 0 bases; bases outside gene matches: 11. Written as DNA, the CDR3 is TGTGCCAGTGACTTGACCGGGACAGGGGGGATGAACACTGAAGCTTTCTTT. Translation gives CASDLTGTGGMNTEAFF.

The chain is built from TRBV5-4 and TRBJ1-6; 9 nucleotides match TRBD1. The CDR3 contains 15 residues. V gave up 4 bases and J gave up 8 bases; unmatched junction bases: 7. CDR1 and CDR2 from the germline V gene are SGHNT and YYREEE (reference sequence). The CDR3 nucleotides read TGTGCCAGCAGCACTGAGGACAGGGGATATTCACCCCTCCACTTT. It encodes CASSTEDRGYSPLHF.

This clone is a singleton in its sample. The chain couples TRBV2 to TRBJ1-5; D is unclear. V shed 3 bases and J shed 5 bases, with 5 bases lying between them. The germline CDR1 and CDR2 sequences are SNHLY and FYNNEI. There are 12 residues in the CDR3. As DNA, the CDR3 is TGTGCCAGCAGTGACGGATATCAGCCCCAGCATTTT. This gives the protein CASSDGYQPQHF.

The chain links TRBV27 to TRBJ2-3; tentative D call: TRBD1 (6 bases). The CDR3 totals 15 residues. Trimming removed 2 bases from V and 3 bases from J, with 12 bases in between. Germline V lookup: CDR1 MNHEY, CDR2 SMNVEV (reference sequence). The CDR3 sequence is CASSLGQFRTDTQYF. CDR3 DNA sequence: TGTGCCAGCAGTTTAGGACAGTTCAGAACAGATACGCAGTATTTT.

V and J are TRBV11-2 and TRBJ1-6, with D unresolved. With 0 bases removed from V and 10 bases from J, the gap between germline ends came to 10 bases. Germline CDR1 and CDR2: SGHAT and FQNNGV. CDR3 length: 14 amino acids. CDR3 sequence (DNA): TGTGCCAGCAGCTTAGAAATTCAACGGTCACCCCTCCACTTT. Residues: CASSLEIQRSPLHF.

The rearrangement uses TRBV4-2 and TRBJ1-1; D is possibly TRBD1 (5 bases). The CDR3 totals 14 residues. V dropped 1 base and J dropped 4 bases, with 10 bases sitting between them. Germline CDR1 is LGHNA and CDR2 is YNFKEQ. The CDR3 sequence: CASSQVGESTEAFF. DNA of the CDR3: TGTGCCAGCAGCCAAGTAGGGGAAAGCACTGAAGCTTTCTTT.

The chain carries TRBV25-1 and TRBJ2-1; 12 bases align to TRBD2. Germline loops: CDR1 MGHDK, CDR2 SYGVNS. V shed 2 bases and J 9 bases; nucleotides not matched to a gene: 8. This CDR3 contains 16 residues. CDR3 residues: CASSESRSSGGGEQFF. CDR3 bases: TGTGCCAGCAGTGAAAGCCGTTCTAGCGGGGGGGGTGAGCAGTTCTTC.

The V call is TRBV4-2, the J call TRBJ2-5; possibly TRBD1 or TRBD2 for D (5 bases each). The V gene lost 0 bases and the J gene lost 5 bases, with 13 bases spanning the gap. Germline V CDR1 and CDR2: LGHNA, YNFKEQ. This CDR3 spans 15 amino acids. The CDR3 DNA reads TGTGCCAGCAGCCAAGATTCGGGGACCGGGGAGACCCAGTACTTC. Amino acids: CASSQDSGTGETQYF.

This clone was seen a single time. The chain recombines TRBV3-1 (or the pseudogene TRBV3-2) with TRBJ2-5; unclear D gene. V lost 2 bases and J 1 base, leaving 11 bases between the germline ends. CDR1 is LGHDT, CDR2 YNNKEL, per germline (reference sequence). This CDR3 region has 15 residues. The CDR3 region has the DNA TGTGCCAGCAGCCAAAACCCCGGCGGCCAAGAGACCCAGTACTTC. The encoded protein is CASSQNPGGQETQYF.

This chain joins TRBV19 and TRBJ2-5; D ambiguous. The V gene's germline CDR1 is LNHDA and CDR2 SQIVND (reference sequence). Trimming stripped 3 bases from V and 0 bases from J, with 11 bases between. The CDR3 spans 15 residues. CDR3 DNA sequence: TGTGCCAGTAGTATGGGTTGGACCGACCAAGAGACCCAGTACTTC. Translated: CASSMGWTDQETQYF.